This T cell receptor beta chain appears in the sequencing data of a study of cytomegalovirus exposure and HLA in healthy donors. Overall study results and limits: Most TCRs appeared rarely, but some public TCRs recurred in many donors. It was reported that the classifier diagnosed cytomegalovirus status with high specificity and sensitivity in both the original and validation cohorts.

V was pared by 5 bases and J by 6 bases, with 20 bases between. The CDR3 runs to 16 residues. The germline V gene encodes CDR1 MNHEY and CDR2 SMNVEV (reference sequence). As for this clone: The antigen is undetermined.

The PCR used 60 Vbeta and 13 Jbeta primers. Profiling relied on immunoSEQ multiplex PCR, and the TCRdb table lists in-frame clones only, not all of them. The sample holds approximately 170,000 clones, around three quarters seen once. Donors consisted of healthy bone marrow donors. This chain uses TRBV27 with TRBJ2-1; perhaps TRBD2 as D (6 bases). Sequenced material: PBMCs. The TCR was taken from a woman aged 50 to 60 in good health and CMV-seronegative. The CDR3, as DNA: TGTGCCAGCAGTGCCTCAGGGAGGTACAGGTCCAATGAGCAGTTCTTC. It specifies CASSASGRYRSNEQFF.